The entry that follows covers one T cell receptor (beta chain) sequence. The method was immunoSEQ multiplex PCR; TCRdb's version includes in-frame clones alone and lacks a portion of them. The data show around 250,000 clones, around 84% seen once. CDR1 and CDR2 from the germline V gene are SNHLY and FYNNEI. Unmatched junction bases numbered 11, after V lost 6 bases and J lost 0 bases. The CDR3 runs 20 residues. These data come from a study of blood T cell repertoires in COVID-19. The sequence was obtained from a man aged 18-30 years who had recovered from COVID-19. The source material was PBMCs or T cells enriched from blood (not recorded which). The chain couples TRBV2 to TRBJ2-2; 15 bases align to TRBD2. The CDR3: CASRAPGLAGGRPNTGELFF. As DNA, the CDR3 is TGTGCCAGCAGGGCCCCGGGACTAGCGGGGGGACGGCCGAACACCGGGGAGCTGTTTTTT.